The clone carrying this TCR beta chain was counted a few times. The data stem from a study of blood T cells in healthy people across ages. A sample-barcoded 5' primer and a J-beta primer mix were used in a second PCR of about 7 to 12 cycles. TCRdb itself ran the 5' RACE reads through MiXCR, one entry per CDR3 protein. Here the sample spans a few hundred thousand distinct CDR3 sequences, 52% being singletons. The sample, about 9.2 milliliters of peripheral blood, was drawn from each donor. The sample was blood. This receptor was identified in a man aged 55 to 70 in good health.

The CDR3 DNA follows: TGTGCCAGCAGACCCGGGACCTGGGCCGAGCAGTACTTC. It codes for CASRPGTWAEQYF. The chain recombines TRBV7-2 with TRBJ2-7, with D possibly called TRBD1 or TRBD2 (5 bases each). The CDR3 is 13 residues long. Trimming took 6 bases from V and 6 from J, leaving 15 bases between them. CDR1 is SGHTA, CDR2 FQGNSA, per germline.